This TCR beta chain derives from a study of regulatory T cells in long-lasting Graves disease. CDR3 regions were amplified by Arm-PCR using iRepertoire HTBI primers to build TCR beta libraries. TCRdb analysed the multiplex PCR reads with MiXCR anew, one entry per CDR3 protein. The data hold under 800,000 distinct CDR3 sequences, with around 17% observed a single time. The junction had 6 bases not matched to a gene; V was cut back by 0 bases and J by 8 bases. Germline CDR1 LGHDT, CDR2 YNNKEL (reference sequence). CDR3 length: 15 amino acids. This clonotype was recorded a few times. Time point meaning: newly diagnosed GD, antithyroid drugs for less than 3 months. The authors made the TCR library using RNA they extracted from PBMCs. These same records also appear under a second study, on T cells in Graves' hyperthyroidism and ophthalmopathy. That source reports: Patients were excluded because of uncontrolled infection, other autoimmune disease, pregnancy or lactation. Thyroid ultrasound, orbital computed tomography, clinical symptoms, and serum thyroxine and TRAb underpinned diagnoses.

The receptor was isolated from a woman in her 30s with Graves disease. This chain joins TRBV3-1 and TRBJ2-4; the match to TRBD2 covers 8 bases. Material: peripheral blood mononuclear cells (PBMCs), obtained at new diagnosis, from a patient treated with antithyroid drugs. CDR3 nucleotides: TGTGCCAGCAGCCAAGATTACGGGAGGGTTGACATTCAGTACTTC. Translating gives CASSQDYGRVDIQYF.